A selection of T cell receptor beta chains follows, all from one sample in a study of T cells in Graves' hyperthyroidism and ophthalmopathy. TCRdb independently ran MiXCR on the multiplex PCR reads; one entry per CDR3 protein. The sample comprises roughly 400,000 distinct CDR3 sequences, about 14% of which are singletons, and around 28% rests with the top ten. The sequenced sample was blood. These receptors all come from a man aged 50 to 59 with Graves' ophthalmopathy. Both conserved end residues are part of each CDR3. The D gene is left open where the match is weak. Clone size is not always given. Where it is, it says once, few, many or a class for expanded clones.

CDR3: CASSVEVGGLDPYEQYF
DNA: TGTGCCAGCAGCGTAGAAGTAGGAGGACTAGATCCCTACGAGCAGTACTTC
V: TRBV9
J: TRBJ2-7
D: TRBD2
size: many

CDR3: CSAPGQQETQYF
DNA: TGCAGTGCCCCAGGACAGCAAGAGACCCAGTACTTC
V: TRBV20-1
J: TRBJ2-5
D: NA
size: many

CDR3: CASSPQAGGPSNEQFF
DNA: TGTGCCAGTAGTCCCCAAGCGGGAGGACCCTCCAATGAGCAGTTCTTC
V: TRBV19
J: TRBJ2-1
D: TRBD2
size: NA

CDR3: CASSTNRGPSYEQYF
DNA: TGTGCCAGCAGCACGAACAGGGGACCCTCCTACGAGCAGTACTTC
V: TRBV7-9
J: TRBJ2-7
D: TRBD1
size: many

CDR3: CSAKMDRYEQYF
DNA: TGCAGTGCTAAAATGGACAGATACGAGCAGTACTTC
V: TRBV20-1
J: TRBJ2-7
D: NA
size: few

CDR3: CASSGGYERNTEAFF
DNA: TGTGCCAGCAGCGGGGGGTATGAGAGGAACACTGAAGCTTTCTTT
V: TRBV11-2
J: TRBJ1-1
D: NA
size: many

CDR3: CASSASGVSYEQYF
DNA: TGTGCCAGCAGCGCGTCAGGAGTCTCCTACGAGCAGTACTTC
V: TRBV9
J: TRBJ2-7
D: NA
size: NA

CDR3: CASSLETSGTYEQYF
DNA: TGCGCCAGCAGCCTAGAGACTAGCGGAACCTACGAGCAGTACTTC
V: TRBV5-1
J: TRBJ2-7
D: TRBD2
size: many

CDR3: CASLAGGNQPQHF
DNA: TGTGCCAGCCTGGCAGGGGGCAATCAGCCCCAGCATTTT
V: TRBV6-1
J: TRBJ1-5
D: NA
size: few

CDR3: CASGLTRGLVYNEQFF
DNA: TGTGCTAGTGGTTTGACCAGAGGGCTCGTGTACAATGAGCAGTTCTTC
V: TRBV12-5
J: TRBJ2-1
D: NA
size: many

CDR3: CSARGEPPGLTQYF
DNA: TGCAGTGCTAGAGGGGAGCCCCCGGGACTAACGCAGTATTTT
V: TRBV20-1
J: TRBJ2-3
D: TRBD2
size: few

CDR3: CASSLAAGELFF
DNA: TGTGCCAGCAGCTTAGCTGCTGGGGAGCTGTTTTTT
V: TRBV12-3/TRBV12-4
J: TRBJ2-2
D: NA
size: many

CDR3: CASSERTGGDWKNTGELFF
DNA: TGTGCCAGCAGTGAAAGGACAGGGGGCGACTGGAAGAACACCGGGGAGCTGTTTTTT
V: TRBV6-1
J: TRBJ2-2
D: TRBD1
size: NA

CDR3: CASSPDGPPGYGYTF
DNA: TGTGCCAGCAGCCCTGATGGGCCACCGGGCTATGGCTACACCTTC
V: TRBV7-9
J: TRBJ1-2
D: NA
size: NA

CDR3: CASSQIPTDTQYF
DNA: TGTGCCAGCAGCCAAATTCCAACAGATACGCAGTATTTT
V: TRBV3-1
J: TRBJ2-3
D: NA
size: many

CDR3: CASSSGTQNNEQFF
DNA: TGTGCCAGCAGTTCAGGGACCCAGAACAATGAGCAGTTCTTC
V: TRBV5-4
J: TRBJ2-1
D: NA
size: few

CDR3: CSARGGRAQYEQYF
DNA: TGCAGTGCTAGAGGCGGGAGGGCCCAATACGAGCAGTACTTC
V: TRBV20-1
J: TRBJ2-7
D: TRBD2
size: many

CDR3: CASSRSGSRKTQYF
DNA: TGTGCCAGCAGCCGTAGCGGGAGTAGGAAGACCCAGTACTTC
V: TRBV7-8
J: TRBJ2-5
D: TRBD2
size: few

CDR3: CASSWGPNEKLFF
DNA: TGTGCCAGCAGTTGGGGACCGAATGAAAAACTGTTTTTT
V: TRBV9
J: TRBJ1-4
D: NA
size: NA

CDR3: CASSLSSGLNEQFF
DNA: TGTGCCAGCAGTTTGTCTAGCGGTCTCAATGAGCAGTTCTTC
V: TRBV12-3/TRBV12-4
J: TRBJ2-1
D: TRBD2
size: NA

CDR3: CATVPGRRSGNTIYF
DNA: TGTGCCACCGTCCCGGGACGGAGATCTGGAAACACCATATATTTT
V: TRBV2
J: TRBJ1-3
D: NA
size: NA

CDR3: CASGLAGVYEQFF
DNA: TGCGCCAGCGGACTAGCGGGAGTCTATGAGCAGTTCTTC
V: TRBV5-1
J: TRBJ2-1
D: TRBD2
size: many